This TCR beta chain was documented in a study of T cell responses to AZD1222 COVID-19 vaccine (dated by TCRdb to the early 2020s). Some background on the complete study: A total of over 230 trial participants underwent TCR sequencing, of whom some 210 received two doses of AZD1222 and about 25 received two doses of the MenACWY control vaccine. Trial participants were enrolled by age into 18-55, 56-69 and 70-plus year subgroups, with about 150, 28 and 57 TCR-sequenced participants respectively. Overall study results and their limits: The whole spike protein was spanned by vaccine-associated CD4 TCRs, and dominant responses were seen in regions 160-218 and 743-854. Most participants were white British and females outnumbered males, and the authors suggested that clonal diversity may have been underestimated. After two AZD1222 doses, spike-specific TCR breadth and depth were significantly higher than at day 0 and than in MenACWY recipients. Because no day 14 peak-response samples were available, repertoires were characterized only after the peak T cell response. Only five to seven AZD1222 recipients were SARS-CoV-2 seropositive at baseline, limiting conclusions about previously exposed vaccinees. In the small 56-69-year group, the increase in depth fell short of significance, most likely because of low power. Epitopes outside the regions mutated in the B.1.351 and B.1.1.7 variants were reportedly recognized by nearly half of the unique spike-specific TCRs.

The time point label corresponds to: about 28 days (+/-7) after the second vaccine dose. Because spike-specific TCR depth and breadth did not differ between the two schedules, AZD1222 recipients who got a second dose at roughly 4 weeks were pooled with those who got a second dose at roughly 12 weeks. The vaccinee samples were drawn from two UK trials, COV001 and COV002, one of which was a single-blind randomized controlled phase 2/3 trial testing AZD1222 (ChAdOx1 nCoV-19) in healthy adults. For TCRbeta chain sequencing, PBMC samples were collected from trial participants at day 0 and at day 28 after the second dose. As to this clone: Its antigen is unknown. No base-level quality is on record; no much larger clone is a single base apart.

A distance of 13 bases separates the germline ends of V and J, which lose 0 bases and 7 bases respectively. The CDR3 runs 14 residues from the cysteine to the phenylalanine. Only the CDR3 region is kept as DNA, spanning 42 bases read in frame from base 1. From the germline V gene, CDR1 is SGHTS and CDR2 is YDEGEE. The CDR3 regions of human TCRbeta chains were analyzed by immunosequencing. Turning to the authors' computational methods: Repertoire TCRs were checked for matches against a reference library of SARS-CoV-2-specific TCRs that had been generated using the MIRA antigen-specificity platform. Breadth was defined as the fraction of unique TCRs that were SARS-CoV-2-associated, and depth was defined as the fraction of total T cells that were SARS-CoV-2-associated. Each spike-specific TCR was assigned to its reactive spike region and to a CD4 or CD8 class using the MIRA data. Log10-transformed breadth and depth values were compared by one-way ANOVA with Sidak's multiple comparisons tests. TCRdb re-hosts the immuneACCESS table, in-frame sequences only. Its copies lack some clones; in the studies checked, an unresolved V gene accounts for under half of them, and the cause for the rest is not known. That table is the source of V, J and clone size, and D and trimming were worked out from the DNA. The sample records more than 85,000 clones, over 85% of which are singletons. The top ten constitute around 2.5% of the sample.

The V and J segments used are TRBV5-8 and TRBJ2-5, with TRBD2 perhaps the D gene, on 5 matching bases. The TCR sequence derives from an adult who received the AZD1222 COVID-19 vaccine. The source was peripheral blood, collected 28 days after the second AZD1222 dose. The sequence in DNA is TGTGCCAGCAGCTTGGGTCGGAAACTAGGGACCCAGTACTTC. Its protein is CASSLGRKLGTQYF.